This TCR beta chain was captured by sequencing in a study of identical twins (dated by TCRdb to 2016 to 2017). For the wider study: The study deep-sequenced TCR alpha and beta repertoires from monozygotic twins, unrelated adults of various ages and cord blood to test whether fetal clonotypes persist. To rule out contamination, the twin experiments were replicated at different times with different library preparation protocols. Broad study findings and their caveats: Fewer insertions were carried by abundant cord blood beta clonotypes, a similar but weaker trend appeared in young adult naive repertoires, and no such trend appeared in memory repertoires. Out-of-frame TCR alpha sharing in monozygotic twins was systematically underestimated by recombination models, whereas sharing between unrelated individuals was in agreement with the recombination models. Conclusions relied on cross-sectional statistical analysis, since the same donors could not be followed over many years. Compared with coincidental sharing between unrelated individuals, out-of-frame TCR alpha sequences shared between twins showed an excess of sequences with low generation probability. Excess twin sharing in beta out-of-frame sequences was weaker because fewer shared sequences lowered the signal-to-noise ratio. Zero-insertion analyses could be partly confounded by invariant T cells such as MAIT and iNKT, though diverse VJ usage argued against such confounding for most clonotypes.

Relative to germline, V is 3 bases shorter and J is 0 bases shorter, with 10 bases between their ends. The CDR3 has 15 amino acids, counting the end cysteine and phenylalanine. Left in the record is the CDR3 DNA by itself, 45 bases read in frame from the first base. Looking up the germline V gene yields CDR1 LGHNA and CDR2 YSLEER. Only healthy Caucasian donors were included. The twin cohort comprised three pairs of female monozygotic twins, all aged roughly 18 to 30 years. RNA for TCR libraries was isolated from peripheral blood mononuclear cells. This clonotype was detected only a few times. Its antigen is currently not known. Base qualities are missing; no much larger clone stands one base away. The library came from 5' RACE. The run used an Illumina HiSeq 2000. A universal primer binding site was added through template switching, and the final cDNA carried a unique molecular identifier so that TCR cDNA molecules could be counted accurately. Specific primers in the conserved constant-segment region were used to synthesize first-strand cDNA for the TCR alpha and beta chains. Each cDNA library was double barcoded, with a SMART-Mk sample barcode plus Illumina barcodes, to control for contamination. Two successive PCR steps introduced TruSeq adapter sequences along with Illumina sample barcodes. The Illumina HiSeq platform was used with custom primers to sequence TCR alpha and beta cDNA libraries. As for the original processing: Raw reads were processed with MiGEC to extract unique molecular identifiers, and MiXCR was used to determine CDR3 positions. Recombination models were inferred per individual with the repgenHMM and IGoR tools using an EM algorithm. The tcR package in R was used for shared clonotype analysis, with sharing normalized by the product of cloneset sizes. To study raw recombination without the effects of thymic and clonal selection, out-of-frame nonproductive sequences were analyzed. TCRdb reworked the public reads: Q25 trimming with fastp, MiXCR clone assembly, productive beta chains retained. Entries that share a CDR3 protein sequence are merged under the most common genes and DNA. These V and J calls originate from TCRdb's pipeline instead of the authors' own analysis. Here the sample has fewer than 650,000 distinct CDR3 sequences; roughly 9.5% occur a single time. The ten largest make up 2.5% to 3% of the sample.

These data were likewise used in another study, on yellow fever vaccine responses in identical twins. The second study, in turn, reports: The T cell response to vaccination in identical twins was reported by the authors to appear partly convergent and partly personalized. In identical twins, the study followed T cell clones that responded to the vaccine with precision.

The receptor was isolated from a woman younger than 35 in good health. This sequence uses TRBV4-3 and TRBJ2-3; 6 matching bases give a weak D call of TRBD2. The sample comprised PBMCs. At the DNA level, the sequence is TGCGCCAGCAGCCAGGGGACTCAGAGCACAGATACGCAGTATTTT. This encodes CASSQGTQSTDTQYF.